This T cell receptor (beta chain) derives from a study of cytomegalovirus exposure and HLA in healthy donors (dated by TCRdb to the late 2010s). Context from the whole study: According to a later analysis, the approximately 120 validation repertoires were produced on the same platform as the roughly 720 repertoires of the first cohort. To predict cytomegalovirus infection status, the study brought together high-throughput TCR immunosequencing, statistical association of individual TCRs with disease status, and machine learning. A separate validation cohort of 100 to 150 different subjects was used in addition to the roughly 640-subject first cohort. The study aimed to test whether cataloging public T cell receptors could reveal signatures of past pathogen exposure. The paper as a whole reports these results and caveats: While some public TCRs were present in many individuals, most TCR sequences turned up only very rarely across donors. The validation cohort had no HLA typing available for a later analysis, so co-occurrence within that cohort was assessed over all 120 or so repertoires. It was suggested by the authors that the approach could potentially be generalized to other disease states and immunological phenotypes. In vitro tests confirmed that a few of the cytomegalovirus-associated TCR beta chains recognize cytomegalovirus antigens. Cytomegalovirus status was reported to be diagnosed by the classifier with high specificity and sensitivity in both the original and validation cohorts. Of the cluster scores, about 94% were above 0 in a later analysis, which found that TCRs clustered in the first cohort also tended to co-occur in the 130 or so validation repertoires. The study listed 164 TCR beta chains as associated with cytomegalovirus.

Comments on this clone: Its target antigen remains unknown. Nothing much larger sits one base from this clone, and base qualities are not available.

The germline V gene provides CDR1 SQVTM and CDR2 ANQGSEA. The cysteine opens and the phenylalanine closes a CDR3 of 14 amino acids. The retained sequence is limited to the CDR3, 42 bases, with the frame set at the first base. Compared with germline, V lacks 5 bases and J lacks 1 base; bases without a gene match: 5. The donors were included in the validation cohort of around 120 subjects, a group kept apart from the roughly 700-subject first cohort. Library preparation was by the immunoSEQ multiplex PCR assay. The study's processing was this. To diagnose cytomegalovirus status from the catalog of TCR beta chain sequences, a statistical classification framework was built. As stored in TCRdb, this immuneACCESS dataset retains in-frame rearrangements with V and J assigned. A fraction of the clones does not appear; measured against another copy, unresolved V genes explain less than half of the discrepancy, and the remainder lacks a known reason. V and J calls and clone size are as listed in that table; D and trimming were resolved from the DNA. Across this sample there are 200,000 to 300,000 clones, with 90% seen only once. The ten largest clonotypes hold approximately 3% of the sample.

The clonotype originates from a woman aged 25 to 39 in good health and CMV-seronegative. The rearranged segments are TRBV29-1 and TRBJ2-7; the central 10 bases match TRBD1. The sample taken for sequencing was PBMCs. This receptor carries the CDR3 CSVSGTGVSYEQYF. The DNA sequence is TGCAGCGTTTCCGGGACAGGGGTATCCTACGAGCAGTACTTC.